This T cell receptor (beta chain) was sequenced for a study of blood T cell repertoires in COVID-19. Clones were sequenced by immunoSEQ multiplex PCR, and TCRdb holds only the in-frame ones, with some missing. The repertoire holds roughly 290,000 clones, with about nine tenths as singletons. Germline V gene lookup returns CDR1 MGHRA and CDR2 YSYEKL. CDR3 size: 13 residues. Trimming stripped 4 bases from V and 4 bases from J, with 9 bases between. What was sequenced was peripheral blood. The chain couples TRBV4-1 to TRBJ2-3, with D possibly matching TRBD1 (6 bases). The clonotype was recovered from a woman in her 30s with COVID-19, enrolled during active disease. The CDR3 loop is CASSLGAADTQYF. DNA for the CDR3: TGCGCCAGCAGCCTGGGGGCGGCAGATACGCAGTATTTT.